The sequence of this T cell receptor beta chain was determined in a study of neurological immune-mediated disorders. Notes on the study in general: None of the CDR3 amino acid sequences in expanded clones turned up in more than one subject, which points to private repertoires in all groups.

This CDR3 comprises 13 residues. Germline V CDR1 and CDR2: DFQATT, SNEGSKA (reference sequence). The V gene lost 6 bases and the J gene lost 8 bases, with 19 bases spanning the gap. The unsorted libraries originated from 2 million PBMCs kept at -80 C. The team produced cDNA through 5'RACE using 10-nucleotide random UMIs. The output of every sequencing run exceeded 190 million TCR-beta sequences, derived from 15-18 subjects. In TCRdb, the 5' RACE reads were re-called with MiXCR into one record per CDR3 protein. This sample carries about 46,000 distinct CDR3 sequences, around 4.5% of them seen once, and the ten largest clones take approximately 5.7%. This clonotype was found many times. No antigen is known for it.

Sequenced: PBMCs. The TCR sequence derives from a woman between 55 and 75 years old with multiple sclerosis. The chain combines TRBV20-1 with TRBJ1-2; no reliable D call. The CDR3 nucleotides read TGCAGTGCCCAACGCTTAGGGTGGGAGGGCTACACCTTC. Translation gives CSAQRLGWEGYTF.